This TCR beta chain originates from a study of shared clonotypes between healthy human individuals. Findings and caveats of the study: The small donor group covered limited genetic and exposure diversity. The authors sampled blood alone, and tissue repertoires likely differ. How much donors shared clonotypes was expected to be affected by sequencing depth.

Per the germline V gene, CDR1 is SGHRS and CDR2 is YFSETQ. V lost 4 bases to trimming and J lost 5 bases; unmatched junction nucleotides: 3. The CDR3 spans 14 residues. The unsorted samples took 85 million or so PBMCs to get genomic DNA. Some clones are missing from TCRdb's copy, which holds only in-frame ones; the method was immunoSEQ multiplex PCR. The sample yields about 560,000 clones, roughly 72% seen once. Points on this clone: As yet, its antigen is unknown.

This clonotype originated in a woman between 40 and 50 years old in good health. Some clones in this sample may be carry-over from other donors' samples. The gene calls are TRBV5-1 and TRBJ2-3, with TRBD2 matching 11 bases. Sequencing input: PBMCs. CDR3 sequence reads: CASSTGTSGDTQYF. CDR3 DNA sequence: TGCGCCAGCAGCACAGGGACTAGCGGAGATACGCAGTATTTT.